The T cell receptor (beta chain) described here comes from a study of shared clonotypes between healthy human individuals. In replicate PCRs of sorted subsets, approximately 210 ng DNA, about 30,000 T cell genomes, was used. Produced via immunoSEQ multiplex PCR; TCRdb's table is partial and in-frame only. In the table there are 1.6 million or so clones, around 97% of which are singletons. The CDR3 covers 11 residues. The ends were cut back, 5 bases at V and 6 bases at J, with 6 bases in the middle. In germline, CDR1 is SGHNT, CDR2 YENEEA. General observations from the study: Investigators expected sequencing depth to affect clonotype sharing among donors. Among several donors, about 4.6% of naive CD4 clonotypes were found in common.

Details on this clone: The antigen remains undetermined.

The sequence came from a young man in good health. Sequenced sample: naive CD4+ T cells sorted from blood. The subset was: CD45RA+ positively selected. The chain links TRBV11-3 to TRBJ2-3, with D perhaps TRBD1 (5 bases). In nucleotides, the CDR3 is TGTGCCAGCAGCGCAGGGGATACGCAGTATTTT. It codes for CASSAGDTQYF.